A selection of T cell receptor beta chains follows, all from one sample in a study of Ad26.COV2.S vaccination and SARS-CoV-2 variants. Assay: immunoSEQ multiplex PCR; the TCRdb copy retains only in-frame clones and omits some. The table has about 350,000 clones, around 88% seen once; the top ten hold about 10%. Sequenced material: peripheral blood, taken in a trial of Ad26.COV2.S vaccine versus placebo. These receptors all come from a person between 18 and 59 years old who received the Ad26.COV2.S COVID-19 vaccine or a placebo. Both conserved end residues are part of each CDR3. The order of the fields is clone size, CDR3 length, J gene, D gene, V gene, CDR3 DNA, CDR3 protein. D genes are given only for firm matches. Size tells how often a clone was seen (once, few, many) or the class of an expanded clone, and some rows leave it out.

NA	13	TRBJ1-1	NA	TRBV7-2	TGTGCCAGCAGTTTTTCGCCCTTGACTGAAGCTTTCTTT	CASSFSPLTEAFF
NA	14	TRBJ1-2	NA	TRBV2	TGTGCCAGCAGTGAGGGGATGACTAACTATGGCTACACCTTC	CASSEGMTNYGYTF
once	15	TRBJ1-1	NA	TRBV25-1	TGTGCCACCGAGATTTACTACAGGGCGAACACTGAAGCTTTCTTT	CATEIYYRANTEAFF
NA	14	TRBJ2-7	NA	TRBV7-2	TGTGCCAGCAGCTTAGAAGCAGGGCCCTACGAGCAGTACTTC	CASSLEAGPYEQYF
NA	10	TRBJ2-3	NA	TRBV7-9	TGTGCCAGCAGTGGGGATACGCAGTATTTT	CASSGDTQYF
few	15	TRBJ2-7	TRBD2	TRBV5-4	TGTGCCAGCAGCTTTGGCGGGGAGGGAGCCTACGAGCAGTACTTC	CASSFGGEGAYEQYF
NA	14	TRBJ2-5	NA	TRBV7-9	TGTGCCAGCATTCAGGGGGGCGGACGGGAGACCCAGTACTTC	CASIQGGGRETQYF
NA	14	TRBJ1-2	NA	TRBV28	TGTGCCAGCTCTGGGGGGGGTTCTAGGGATGGCTACACCTTC	CASSGGGSRDGYTF
NA	13	TRBJ2-2	NA	TRBV25-1	TGTGCCAGCAGCCATTCTAGATTCGGGGAGCTGTTTTTT	CASSHSRFGELFF
NA	16	TRBJ2-1	NA	TRBV11-2	TGTGCCAGCAGCTTAGATCCAGGGTTTGGCTACAATGAGCAGTTCTTC	CASSLDPGFGYNEQFF
NA	15	TRBJ1-2	TRBD1	TRBV10-3	TGTGCCATCAGAGGGGACAGGGGGTTATGGTATGGCTACACCTTC	CAIRGDRGLWYGYTF
NA	14	TRBJ2-5	NA	TRBV7-2	TGTGCCAGCAACCCCCAGGGGGGGCCGGAGACCCAGTACTTC	CASNPQGGPETQYF
NA	17	TRBJ1-4	TRBD1	TRBV3-1/TRBV3-2	TGTGCCAGCAGCCAAGATTGGGACAGGCACAGGGGTGAAAAACTGTTTTTT	CASSQDWDRHRGEKLFF
few	13	TRBJ1-2	TRBD1	TRBV5-6	TGTGCCAGCAGCTTGCGGGACAGGGGTGGCTACACCTTC	CASSLRDRGGYTF
NA	18	TRBJ2-1	NA	TRBV6-2/TRBV6-3	TGTGCCAGCAGCCCCGCCCGTGCGGCCGGGGGCTCCTACAATGAGCAGTTCTTC	CASSPARAAGGSYNEQFF
NA	16	TRBJ2-1	TRBD2	TRBV10-3	TGTGCCATCAGTGAGTTGGGACTAGCTAAGAAGTATGAGCAGTTCTTC	CAISELGLAKKYEQFF
NA	16	TRBJ2-7	NA	TRBV5-1	TGCGCCAGCAGCTTGGGGCAGCCGAGGAGCTCCTACGAGCAGTACTTC	CASSLGQPRSSYEQYF
NA	16	TRBJ2-1	NA	TRBV4-3	TGCGCCAGCAGCCAAGAATCACGGGGTGATTACAATGAGCAGTTCTTC	CASSQESRGDYNEQFF
NA	14	TRBJ1-1	TRBD1	TRBV18	TGTGCCAGCTCCCGCCTTAGACAGGGCCCTGGAGCTTTCTTT	CASSRLRQGPGAFF
NA	12	TRBJ2-7	TRBD2	TRBV3-1/TRBV3-2	TGTGCCAGCAGCCAAGGGACTAGCGGGACGCACTTC	CASSQGTSGTHF
NA	16	TRBJ1-3	TRBD1	TRBV6-5	TGTGCCAGCAGTTACCACAGGGGACCGGTCGGGAACACCATATATTTT	CASSYHRGPVGNTIYF
NA	14	TRBJ1-4	NA	TRBV10-2	TGCGCCAGCAGTGAGACCGCAACTAATGAAAAACTGTTTTTT	CASSETATNEKLFF
NA	17	TRBJ1-1	NA	TRBV5-4	TGTGCCAGCAGCTTGGGTCACCTTCGTCAGGGGAACACTGAAGCTTTCTTT	CASSLGHLRQGNTEAFF
NA	15	TRBJ2-1	NA	TRBV27	TGTGCCAGCAGTTTATCATGGGGCCCCTACAATGAGCAGTTCTTC	CASSLSWGPYNEQFF
NA	15	TRBJ2-3	NA	TRBV4-3	TGCGCCAGCAGCCAAGATGGCGTTACGGTAAATACGCAGTATTTT	CASSQDGVTVNTQYF
NA	14	TRBJ2-3	TRBD1	TRBV6-5	TGTGCCAGCGGCCGCGGGACAGGGGGAGATACGCAGTATTTT	CASGRGTGGDTQYF
few	16	TRBJ1-5	TRBD1	TRBV18	TGTGCCAGCTCACCAGGACAGGGTATCGACTTTCAGCCCCAGCATTTT	CASSPGQGIDFQPQHF
NA	13	TRBJ2-7	TRBD1	TRBV5-4	TGTGCCAGCAGCCTTACAGGGGGGTACGAGCAGTACTTC	CASSLTGGYEQYF
NA	12	TRBJ1-2	NA	TRBV3-1/TRBV3-2	TGTGCCAGCAGCCAAGACTTCCACGGCTACACCTTC	CASSQDFHGYTF
once	11	TRBJ1-2	NA	TRBV2	TGTGCCAGCAGTGAAAGGGACCCTTACACCTTC	CASSERDPYTF
NA	13	TRBJ2-7	TRBD1	TRBV24-1	TGTGCCACCAGTGAGGGGACAGGCTACGAGCAGTACTTC	CATSEGTGYEQYF
NA	11	TRBJ2-1	NA	TRBV4-1	TGCGCCAGCAGCCAGTACAATGAGCAGTTCTTC	CASSQYNEQFF
NA	14	TRBJ2-5	TRBD2	TRBV29-1	TGCAGCGCCGACCCCGGGACTACTAAAGAGACCCAGTACTTC	CSADPGTTKETQYF
NA	16	TRBJ1-5	NA	TRBV19	TGTGCCTCCCGCGGGGGTTTCGGATTACGAAATCAGCCCCAGCATTTT	CASRGGFGLRNQPQHF
NA	12	TRBJ1-1	NA	TRBV6-5	TGTGCCAGCAGTTACCGGGACCGTGAAGCTTTCTTT	CASSYRDREAFF
NA	13	TRBJ2-1	NA	TRBV10-2	TGCGCCAGCAGTGATGGACTCCTGAATGAGCAGTTCTTC	CASSDGLLNEQFF
NA	15	TRBJ1-5	TRBD1	TRBV19	TGTGCCAGTAGTGGGACAGGGGGTTGGGGTCAGCCCCAGCATTTT	CASSGTGGWGQPQHF
NA	14	TRBJ1-5	TRBD1	TRBV19	TGTGCCAGTAGTTCTCGGACAGGGAGTCAGCCCCAGCATTTT	CASSSRTGSQPQHF
NA	15	TRBJ1-1	TRBD1	TRBV6-5	TGTGCCAGCAGTTACTCAAACAGGGGAGGGACTGAAGCTTTCTTT	CASSYSNRGGTEAFF
NA	16	TRBJ1-3	NA	TRBV2	TGTGCCAGCAGTTCGGCAGACCTCTCCTCTGGAAACACCATATATTTT	CASSSADLSSGNTIYF